This T cell receptor beta chain was identified in a study of cytomegalovirus exposure and HLA in healthy donors. The study's findings and limits: Relative to equally common others, HLA-associated TCR beta chains showed greater clonal expansion in a later analysis. The authors later linked a missense DCLRE1C variant to TCR beta V- and J-gene trimming.

The primer mix had 60 Vbeta and 13 Jbeta primers. TCRdb's copy holds only in-frame clones and misses some; the assay was immunoSEQ multiplex PCR. The sample shows more than 150,000 clones, 84% of them seen only once. As to this clone: Its antigen is unidentified.

CDR1 and CDR2 from the germline V gene are SEHNR and FQNEAQ (reference sequence). J lost 6 bases, V lost 2 bases, and 12 bases had no gene match. CDR3 size: 17 residues. The material sequenced was PBMCs. The sequence came from a boy between 2 and 10 years old in good health and CMV-seronegative. The chain links TRBV7-9 to TRBJ2-1, with 8 nucleotides matching TRBD1. Here the CDR3 DNA reads TGTGCCAGCAGCTTAAGCCCGGGACAGGAGGACCGCAATGAGCAGTTCTTC. Its translation: CASSLSPGQEDRNEQFF. The full variable domain, completed using reference TRBV7-9 and TRBJ2-1, is DTGVSQNPRHKITKRGQNVTFRCDPISEHNRLYWYRQTLGQGPEFLTYFQNEAQLEKSRLLSDRFSAERPKGSFSTLEIQRTEQGDSAMYLCASSLSPGQEDRNEQFFGPGTRLTVL.